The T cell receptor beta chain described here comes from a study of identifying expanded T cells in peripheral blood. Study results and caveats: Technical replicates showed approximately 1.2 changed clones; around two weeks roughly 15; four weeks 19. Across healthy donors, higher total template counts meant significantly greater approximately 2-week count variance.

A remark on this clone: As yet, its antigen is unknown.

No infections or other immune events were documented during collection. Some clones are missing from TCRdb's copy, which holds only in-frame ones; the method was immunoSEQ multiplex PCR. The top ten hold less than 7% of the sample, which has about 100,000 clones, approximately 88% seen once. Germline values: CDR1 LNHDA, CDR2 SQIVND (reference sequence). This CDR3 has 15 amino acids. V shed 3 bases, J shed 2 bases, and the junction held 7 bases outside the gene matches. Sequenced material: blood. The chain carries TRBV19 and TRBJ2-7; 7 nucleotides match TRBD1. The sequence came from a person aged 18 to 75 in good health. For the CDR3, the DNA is TGTGCCAGTAGTATGGCCGGGACAGCTACCTACGAGCAGTACTTC. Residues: CASSMAGTATYEQYF.